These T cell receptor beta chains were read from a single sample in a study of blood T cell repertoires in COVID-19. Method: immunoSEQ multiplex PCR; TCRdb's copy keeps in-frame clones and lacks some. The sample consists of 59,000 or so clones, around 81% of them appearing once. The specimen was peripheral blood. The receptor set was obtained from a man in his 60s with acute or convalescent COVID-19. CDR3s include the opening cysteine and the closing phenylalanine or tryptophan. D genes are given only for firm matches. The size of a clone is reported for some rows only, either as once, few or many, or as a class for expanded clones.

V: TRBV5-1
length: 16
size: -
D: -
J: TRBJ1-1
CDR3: CASSLAGTDMNTEAFF
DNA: TGCGCCAGCAGCTTGGCCGGGACTGACATGAACACTGAAGCTTTCTTT

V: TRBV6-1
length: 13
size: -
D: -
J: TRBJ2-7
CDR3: CASSERVSYEQYF
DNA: TGTGCCAGCAGTGAACGGGTTTCCTACGAGCAGTACTTC

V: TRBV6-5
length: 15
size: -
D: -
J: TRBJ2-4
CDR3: CASSYTGISKNIQYF
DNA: TGTGCCAGCAGTTACACAGGGATCTCCAAAAACATTCAGTACTTC

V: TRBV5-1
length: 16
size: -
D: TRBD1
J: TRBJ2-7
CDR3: CASSPWTGGPTYEQYF
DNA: TGCGCCAGCAGCCCCTGGACAGGGGGCCCGACCTACGAGCAGTACTTC

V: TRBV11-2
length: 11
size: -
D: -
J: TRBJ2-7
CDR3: CASVMTGQQYF
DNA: TGTGCCAGCGTGATGACAGGACAGCAGTACTTC

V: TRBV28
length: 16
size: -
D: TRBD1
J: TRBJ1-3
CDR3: CASRRIGTDSGNTIYF
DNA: TGTGCCAGCAGGCGAATTGGGACAGATTCTGGAAACACCATATATTTT

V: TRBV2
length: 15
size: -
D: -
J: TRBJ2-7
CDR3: CASRQGTQSLYEQYF
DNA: TGTGCCAGCAGGCAGGGAACCCAAAGTTTATACGAGCAGTACTTC

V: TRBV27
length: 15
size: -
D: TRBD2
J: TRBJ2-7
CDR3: CASSFRGGNTYEQYF
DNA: TGTGCCAGCAGTTTTCGGGGGGGCAATACCTACGAGCAGTACTTC

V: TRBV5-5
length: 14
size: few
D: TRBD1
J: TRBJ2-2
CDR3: CASSSRTGQVELFF
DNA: TGTGCCAGCAGCTCGAGGACAGGGCAGGTTGAGCTGTTTTTT

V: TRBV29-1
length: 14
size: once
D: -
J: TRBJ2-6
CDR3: CSVDLAAGANVLTF
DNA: TGCAGCGTTGATCTGGCGGCTGGGGCCAACGTCCTGACTTTC

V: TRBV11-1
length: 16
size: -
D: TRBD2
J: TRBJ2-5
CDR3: CASEFLSGGARETQYF
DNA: TGTGCCAGTGAATTTCTCTCCGGGGGGGCACGAGAGACCCAGTACTTC

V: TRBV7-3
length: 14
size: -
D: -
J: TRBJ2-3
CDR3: CASSSQAGPDTQYF
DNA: TGTGCCAGCAGCTCGCAGGCGGGGCCAGATACGCAGTATTTT

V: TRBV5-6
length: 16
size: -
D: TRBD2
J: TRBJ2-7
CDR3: CASSLEGLAGVGEQYF
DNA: TGTGCCAGCAGCCTAGAGGGACTAGCGGGGGTAGGGGAGCAGTACTTC

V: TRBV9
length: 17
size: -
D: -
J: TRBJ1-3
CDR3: CASSPRRDFSSGNTIYF
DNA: TGTGCCAGCAGCCCTCGACGGGACTTTAGCTCTGGAAACACCATATATTTT

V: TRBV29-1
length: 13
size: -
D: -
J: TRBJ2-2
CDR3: CSVERQNTGELFF
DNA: TGCAGCGTTGAAAGACAGAACACCGGGGAGCTGTTTTTT

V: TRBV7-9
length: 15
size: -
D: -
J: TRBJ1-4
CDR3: CASSPPGRGNEKLFF
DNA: TGTGCCAGCAGCCCCCCCGGCAGGGGTAATGAAAAACTGTTTTTT

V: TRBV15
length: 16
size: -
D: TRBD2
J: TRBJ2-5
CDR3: CATSRDPGGGMETQYF
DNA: TGTGCCACCAGCAGAGATCCGGGCGGGGGGATGGAGACCCAGTACTTC

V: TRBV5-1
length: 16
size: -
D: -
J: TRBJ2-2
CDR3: CASSLYGRSSPGELFF
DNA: TGCGCCAGCAGCTTGTATGGCAGGTCGTCTCCCGGGGAGCTGTTTTTT

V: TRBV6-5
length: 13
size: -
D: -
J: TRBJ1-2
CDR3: CASSYDLNYGYTF
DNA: TGTGCCAGCAGTTACGATCTAAACTATGGCTACACCTTC

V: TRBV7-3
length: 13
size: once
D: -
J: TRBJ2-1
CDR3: CASSLGGATAQFF
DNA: TGTGCCAGCAGCTTAGGAGGGGCCACGGCGCAGTTCTTC

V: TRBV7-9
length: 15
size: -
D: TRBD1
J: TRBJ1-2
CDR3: CASSPGPQGVYGYTF
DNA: TGTGCCAGCAGCCCAGGCCCTCAGGGGGTCTATGGCTACACCTTC

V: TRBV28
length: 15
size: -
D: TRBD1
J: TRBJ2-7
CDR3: CASSLTGTGTYEQYF
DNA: TGTGCCAGCAGTTTAACTGGGACAGGGACCTACGAGCAGTACTTC

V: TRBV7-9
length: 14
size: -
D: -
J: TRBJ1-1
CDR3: CASSLASGLTEAFF
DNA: TGTGCCAGCAGCTTAGCGTCAGGGTTAACTGAAGCTTTCTTT

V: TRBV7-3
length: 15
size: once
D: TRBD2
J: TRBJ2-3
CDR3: CASREAGAVTDTQYF
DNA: TGTGCCAGCAGGGAAGCGGGGGCCGTCACAGATACGCAGTATTTT

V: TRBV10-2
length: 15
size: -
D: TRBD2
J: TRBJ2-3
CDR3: CASSGAGGRADTQYF
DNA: TGCGCCAGCAGTGGAGCGGGGGGTAGGGCAGATACGCAGTATTTT

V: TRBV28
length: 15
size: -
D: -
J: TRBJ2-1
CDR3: CASRVGLSSYNEQFF
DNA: TGTGCCAGCAGGGTCGGACTTAGCTCCTACAATGAGCAGTTCTTC

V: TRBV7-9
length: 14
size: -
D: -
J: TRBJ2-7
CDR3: CASSLGGGPYEQYF
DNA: TGTGCCAGCAGCTTAGGCGGGGGCCCCTACGAGCAGTACTTC

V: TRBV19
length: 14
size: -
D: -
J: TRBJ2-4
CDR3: CASSSDRFKNIQYF
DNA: TGTGCCAGTAGTTCTGACAGATTCAAAAACATTCAGTACTTC

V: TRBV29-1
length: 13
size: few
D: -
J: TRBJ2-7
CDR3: CSVGGRGSYEQYF
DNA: TGCAGCGTTGGGGGGCGAGGTTCCTACGAGCAGTACTTC

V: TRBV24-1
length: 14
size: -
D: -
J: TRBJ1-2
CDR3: CATSDTSGTHGYTF
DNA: TGTGCCACCAGTGACACGAGCGGGACTCATGGCTACACCTTC

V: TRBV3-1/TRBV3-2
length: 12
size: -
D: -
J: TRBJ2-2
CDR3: CASRGSTGELFF
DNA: TGTGCCAGCAGGGGGAGCACCGGGGAGCTGTTTTTT

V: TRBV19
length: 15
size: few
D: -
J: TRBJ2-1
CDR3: CASSTGISSYNEQFF
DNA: TGTGCCAGTAGTACCGGGATCAGCTCCTACAATGAGCAGTTCTTC

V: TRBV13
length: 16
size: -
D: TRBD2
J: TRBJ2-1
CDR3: CASSRTSGGSYNEQFF
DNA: TGTGCCAGCAGTCGGACTAGCGGGGGTTCCTACAATGAGCAGTTCTTC

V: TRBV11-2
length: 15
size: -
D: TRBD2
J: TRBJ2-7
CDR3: CASSTRLAGGYEQYF
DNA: TGTGCCAGCAGCACCCGACTAGCGGGGGGCTACGAGCAGTACTTC

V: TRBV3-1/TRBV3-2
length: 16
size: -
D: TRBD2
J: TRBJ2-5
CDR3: CASSQGGAGGPETQYF
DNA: TGTGCCAGCAGCCAAGGGGGGGCGGGGGGGCCAGAGACCCAGTACTTC

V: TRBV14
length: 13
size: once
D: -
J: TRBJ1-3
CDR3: CASSQNSGDTIYF
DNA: TGTGCCAGCAGCCAAAACTCGGGTGACACCATATATTTT

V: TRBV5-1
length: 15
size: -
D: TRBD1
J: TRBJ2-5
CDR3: CASSGDLTGRETQYF
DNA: TGCGCCAGCAGCGGGGACCTGACAGGGCGGGAGACCCAGTACTTC

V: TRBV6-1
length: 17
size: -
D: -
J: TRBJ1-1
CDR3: CASSEAPPRTAFVEAFF
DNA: TGTGCCAGCAGTGAAGCGCCACCTAGGACAGCATTTGTTGAAGCTTTCTTT

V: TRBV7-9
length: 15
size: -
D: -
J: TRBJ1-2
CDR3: CASSFLPRSNYGYTF
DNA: TGTGCCAGCAGCTTTCTCCCCAGGTCCAACTATGGCTACACCTTC

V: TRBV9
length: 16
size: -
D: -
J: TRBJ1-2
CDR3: CASSPRPSRVMEGYTF
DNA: TGTGCCAGCAGCCCTCGTCCGAGCCGGGTCATGGAGGGCTACACCTTC

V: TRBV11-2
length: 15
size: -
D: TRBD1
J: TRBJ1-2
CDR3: CASSPRQGLNYGYTF
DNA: TGTGCCAGCAGCCCCCGACAGGGGCTTAACTATGGCTACACCTTC

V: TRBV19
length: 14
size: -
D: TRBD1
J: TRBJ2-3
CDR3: CASSKGQVGDTQYF
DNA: TGTGCCAGTAGTAAGGGACAGGTTGGGGATACGCAGTATTTT

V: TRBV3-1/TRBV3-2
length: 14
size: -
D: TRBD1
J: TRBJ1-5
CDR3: CASSQDQGGRPQHF
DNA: TGTGCCAGCAGCCAAGATCAGGGGGGCCGGCCCCAGCATTTT

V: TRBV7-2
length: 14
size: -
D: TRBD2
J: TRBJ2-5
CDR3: CASSTRGGRETQYF
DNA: TGTGCCAGCAGCACAAGGGGAGGGCGAGAGACCCAGTACTTC

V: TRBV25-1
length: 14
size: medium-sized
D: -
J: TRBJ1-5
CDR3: CASSDPGSNQPQHF
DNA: TGTGCCAGCAGTGATCCGGGGAGCAATCAGCCCCAGCATTTT

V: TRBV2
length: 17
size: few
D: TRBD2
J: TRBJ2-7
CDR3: CASSHPSLMRGSDEQYF
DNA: TGTGCCAGCAGCCACCCGTCCCTAATGCGGGGGTCCGACGAGCAGTACTTC

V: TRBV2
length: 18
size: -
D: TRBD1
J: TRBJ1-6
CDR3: CASSSPGTGVYNNSPLHF
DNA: TGTGCCAGCAGTAGTCCCGGGACAGGGGTCTATAATAATTCACCCCTCCACTTT

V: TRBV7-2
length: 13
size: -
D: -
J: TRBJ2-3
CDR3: CASSHGVADTQYF
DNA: TGTGCCAGCAGCCATGGAGTTGCAGATACGCAGTATTTT

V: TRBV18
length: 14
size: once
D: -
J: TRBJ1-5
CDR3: CASSGGGSNQPQHF
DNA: TGTGCCAGCTCCGGCGGAGGGAGCAATCAGCCCCAGCATTTT

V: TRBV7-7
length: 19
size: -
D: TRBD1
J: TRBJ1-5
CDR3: CASSLARTGHRGSNQPQHF
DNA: TGTGCTAGCAGCTTAGCGCGGACAGGGCACCGGGGGAGCAATCAGCCCCAGCATTTT

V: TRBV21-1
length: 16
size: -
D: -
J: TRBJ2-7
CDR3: CASSKARGPPNLEQYF
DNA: TGTGCCAGCAGCAAAGCCAGGGGTCCCCCGAACCTGGAGCAGTACTTC

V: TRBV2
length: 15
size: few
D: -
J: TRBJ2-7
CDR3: CASSETSSTRGEQYF
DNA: TGTGCCAGCAGTGAAACTAGTTCGACCCGGGGCGAGCAGTACTTC

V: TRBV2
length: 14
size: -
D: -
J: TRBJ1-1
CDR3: CASSSQGNGAEAFF
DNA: TGTGCCAGCAGTTCACAGGGAAATGGGGCTGAAGCTTTCTTT

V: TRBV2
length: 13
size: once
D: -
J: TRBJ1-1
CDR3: CASSLLRNTEAFF
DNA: TGTGCCAGCAGCCTACTAAGGAACACTGAAGCTTTCTTT

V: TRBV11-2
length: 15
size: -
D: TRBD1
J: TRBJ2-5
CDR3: CASSLGDRDQETQYF
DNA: TGTGCCAGCAGCTTAGGCGACAGGGATCAAGAGACCCAGTACTTC

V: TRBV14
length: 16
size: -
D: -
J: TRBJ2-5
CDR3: CASSQELGGLGETQYF
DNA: TGTGCCAGCAGCCAAGAGCTCGGGGGGCTAGGTGAGACCCAGTACTTC